This T cell receptor (beta chain) is from a study of CD8+ T cells in alopecia areata. Findings and caveats of the study: The study found that many expanded lesional clones persisted in scalp and blood during tofacitinib.

Extraction and reverse transcription of RNA yielded cDNA as the sequencing template. The table came from immunoSEQ multiplex PCR; TCRdb's copy has only in-frame clones and leaves some out. The repertoire holds roughly 120,000 clones, with 53% as singletons. The germline CDR1 and CDR2 sequences are MGHRA and YSYEKL. The CDR3 contains 13 residues. V lost 1 base and J 6 bases, leaving 10 bases between the germline ends. The sample's treatment: oral pan-JAK inhibitor, 5-10 mg twice daily. As to this clone: What it binds is not known.

The genes are TRBV4-1 and TRBJ2-7, with D uncertain. The source material was CD4+ T cells sorted from blood, sampled at week 4, from a patient treated with tofacitinib. The origin of this receptor is a human donor with alopecia areata. The DNA of the CDR3 is TGCGCCAGCAGCCAAGCAAAGGGCAGCGAGCAGTACTTC. As protein: CASSQAKGSEQYF.